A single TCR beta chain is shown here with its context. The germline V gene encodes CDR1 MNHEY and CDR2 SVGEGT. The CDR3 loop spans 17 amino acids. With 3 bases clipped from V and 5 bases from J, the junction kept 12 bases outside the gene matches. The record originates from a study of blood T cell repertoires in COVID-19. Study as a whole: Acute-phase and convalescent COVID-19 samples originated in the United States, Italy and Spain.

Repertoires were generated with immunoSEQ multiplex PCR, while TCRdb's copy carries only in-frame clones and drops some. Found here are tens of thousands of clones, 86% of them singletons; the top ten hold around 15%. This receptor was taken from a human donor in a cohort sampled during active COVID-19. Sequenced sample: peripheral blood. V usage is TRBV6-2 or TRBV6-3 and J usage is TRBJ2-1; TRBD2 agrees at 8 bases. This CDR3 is CASSYIWGLGTHNEQFF. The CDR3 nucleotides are TGTGCCAGCAGTTATATTTGGGGACTAGGGACTCACAATGAGCAGTTCTTC.